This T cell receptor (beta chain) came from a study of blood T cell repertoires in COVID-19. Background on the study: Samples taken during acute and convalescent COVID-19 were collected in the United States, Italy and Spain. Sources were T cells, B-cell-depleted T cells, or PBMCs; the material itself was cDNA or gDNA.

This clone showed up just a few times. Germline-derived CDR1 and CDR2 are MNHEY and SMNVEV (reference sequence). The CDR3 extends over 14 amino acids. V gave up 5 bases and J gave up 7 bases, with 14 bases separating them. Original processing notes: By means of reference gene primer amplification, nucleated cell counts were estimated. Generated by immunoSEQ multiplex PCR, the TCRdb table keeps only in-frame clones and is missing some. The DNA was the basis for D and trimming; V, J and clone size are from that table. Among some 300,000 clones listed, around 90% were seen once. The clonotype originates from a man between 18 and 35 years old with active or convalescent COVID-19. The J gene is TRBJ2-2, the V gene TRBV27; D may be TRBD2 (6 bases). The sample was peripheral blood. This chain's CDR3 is CASSPDLANGELFF. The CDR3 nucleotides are TGTGCCAGCAGTCCAGATCTAGCGAACGGGGAGCTGTTTTTT.